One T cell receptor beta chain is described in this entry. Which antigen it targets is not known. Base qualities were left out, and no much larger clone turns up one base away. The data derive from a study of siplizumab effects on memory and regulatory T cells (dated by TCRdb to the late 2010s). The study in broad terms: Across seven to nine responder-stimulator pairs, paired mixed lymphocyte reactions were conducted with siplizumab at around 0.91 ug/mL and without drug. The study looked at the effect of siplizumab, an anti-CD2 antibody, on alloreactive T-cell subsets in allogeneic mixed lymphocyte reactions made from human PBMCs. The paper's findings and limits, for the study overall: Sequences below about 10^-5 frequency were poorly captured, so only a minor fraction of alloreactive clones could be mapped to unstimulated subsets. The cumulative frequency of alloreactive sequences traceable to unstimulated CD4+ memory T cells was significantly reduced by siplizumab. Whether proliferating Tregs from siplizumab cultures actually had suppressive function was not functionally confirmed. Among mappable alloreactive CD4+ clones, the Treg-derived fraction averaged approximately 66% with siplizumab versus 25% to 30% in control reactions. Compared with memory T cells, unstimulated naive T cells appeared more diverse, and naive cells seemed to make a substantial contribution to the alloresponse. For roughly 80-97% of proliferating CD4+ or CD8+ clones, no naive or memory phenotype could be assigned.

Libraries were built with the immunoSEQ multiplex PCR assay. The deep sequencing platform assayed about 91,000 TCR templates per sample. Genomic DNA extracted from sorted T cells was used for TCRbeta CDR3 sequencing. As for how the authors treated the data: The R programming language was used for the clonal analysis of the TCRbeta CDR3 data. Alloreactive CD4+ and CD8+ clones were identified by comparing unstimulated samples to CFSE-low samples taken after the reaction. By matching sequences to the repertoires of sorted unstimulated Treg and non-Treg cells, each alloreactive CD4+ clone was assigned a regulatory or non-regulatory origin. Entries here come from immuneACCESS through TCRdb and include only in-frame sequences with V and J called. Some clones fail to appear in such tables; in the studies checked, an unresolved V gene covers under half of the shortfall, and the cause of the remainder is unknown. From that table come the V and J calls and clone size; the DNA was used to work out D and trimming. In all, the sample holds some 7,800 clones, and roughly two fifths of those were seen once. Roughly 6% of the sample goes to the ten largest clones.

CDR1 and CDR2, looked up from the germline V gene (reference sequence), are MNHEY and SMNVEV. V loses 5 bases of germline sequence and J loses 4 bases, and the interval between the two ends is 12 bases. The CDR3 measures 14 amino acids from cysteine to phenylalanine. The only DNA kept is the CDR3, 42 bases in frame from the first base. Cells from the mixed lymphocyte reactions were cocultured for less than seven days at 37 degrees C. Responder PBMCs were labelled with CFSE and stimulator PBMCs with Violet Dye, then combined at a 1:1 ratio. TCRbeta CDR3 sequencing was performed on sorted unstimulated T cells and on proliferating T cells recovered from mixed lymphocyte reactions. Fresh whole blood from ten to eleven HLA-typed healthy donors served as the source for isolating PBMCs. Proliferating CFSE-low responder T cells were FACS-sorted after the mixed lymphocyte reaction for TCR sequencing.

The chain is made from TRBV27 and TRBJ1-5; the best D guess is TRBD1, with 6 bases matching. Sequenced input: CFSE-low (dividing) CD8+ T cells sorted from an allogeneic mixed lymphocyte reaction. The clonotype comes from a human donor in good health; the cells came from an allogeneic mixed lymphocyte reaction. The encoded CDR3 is CASSLTGINQPQHF. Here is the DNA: TGTGCCAGCAGTCTAACAGGGATAAATCAGCCCCAGCATTTT.